The next 7 T cell receptor beta chains were all read from a single sample in a study of monozygotic twins with inflammatory bowel disease. For each CDR3 protein, TCRdb gives one entry from its re-call of the 5' RACE reads, without DNA. The repertoire table contains 300,000 to 400,000 distinct CDR3 sequences. The sample comprised blood. Receptors originate from a human donor with ulcerative colitis or Crohn's disease, or a healthy co-twin of an affected twin (not recorded which).

The chain combines TRBV12-3 or TRBV12-4 with TRBJ1-4; TCRdb calls TRBD1, which cannot be checked without DNA. This CDR3 region has 14 residues. The CDR3 protein is CASSIDRVNEKLFF.

The chain uses TRBV4-3 and TRBJ2-7; TCRdb lists TRBD1, though no DNA is available to test this call. Per germline, CDR1 LGHNA and CDR2 YSLEER. The CDR3 has 15 amino acids. CDR3 protein: CASSQVPGGPYEQYF.

CDR3: CASSLSGVRNSPLHF. V and J are TRBV28 and TRBJ1-6; there is no DNA to check the TCRdb D call of TRBD1. CDR3 length equals 15 residues. Germline V lookup: CDR1 MDHEN, CDR2 SYDVKM.

The chain recombines TRBV20-1 with TRBJ1-4. Germline V gene lookup returns CDR1 DFQATT and CDR2 SNEGSKA (reference sequence). This CDR3 is built from 13 residues. CDR3 sequence: CSARDRVGEKLFF.

V gene TRBV20-1 combines with J gene TRBJ2-2; the TCRdb call, TRBD2, lacks DNA for checking. This CDR3 has 16 residues. Germline V CDR1 and CDR2: DFQATT, SNEGSKA (reference sequence). CDR3 loop: CSAREIAGTNTRELFF.

This chain uses TRBV9 with TRBJ2-1. This CDR3 is 16 amino acids long. CDR1 and CDR2 from the germline V gene are SGDLS and YYNGEE. The CDR3 here is CASSPTEWHGGNEQFF.

The chain has TRBV9 and TRBJ2-5; TCRdb picks TRBD2, but there is no DNA to check that call. Germline CDR1 and CDR2: SGDLS and YYNGEE. This CDR3 is built from 13 residues. The CDR3 sequence: CASSTRGGETQYF.